The 23 T cell receptor beta chains given below trace back to one sample, sequenced in a study of T cells in Graves' hyperthyroidism and ophthalmopathy. TCR beta CDR3 regions were amplified from RNA. TCR CDR3 underwent first-round RT-PCR with the HTBI primer set. One entry per CDR3 protein, called by TCRdb with MiXCR from the multiplex PCR reads. The table has approximately 740,000 distinct CDR3 sequences, around 15% seen once. Source material: blood. The receptor set was obtained from a young woman with Graves' hyperthyroidism.

The chain uses TRBV25-1 and TRBJ2-1; 7 nucleotides align to TRBD1. J was trimmed by 5 bases and V by 5 bases; bases with no gene match: 3. Germline V lookup: CDR1 MGHDK, CDR2 SYGVNS. The CDR3 is made up of 13 amino acids. The CDR3 DNA follows: TGTGCCAGCAGTACAGGGGTTGACAATGAGCAGTTCTTC. This gives the protein CASSTGVDNEQFF.

There are many counts of this clonotype. The CDR3 DNA follows: TGTGCCAGCAGTTCTTTAGCACCGCAGTTCTTC. It is translated as CASSSLAPQFF. This chain links TRBV12-3 or TRBV12-4 with TRBJ2-1; D remains unclear. The CDR3 length is 11 residues. V dropped 4 bases and J dropped 12 bases, with 10 bases sitting between them.

Details on this clonotype: One base away lies a much larger clone, so this may be a sequencing read error. V and J are TRBV28 and TRBJ2-1; TRBD1 is a possible D gene (6 bases). V was cut by 3 bases and J by 10 bases, with 19 bases left in between. The CDR3 has 15 amino acids. Germline V lookup: CDR1 MDHEN, CDR2 SYDVKM. CDR3 loop: CASSLRGYRAYEQFF. DNA for the CDR3: TGTGCCAGCAGTTTGAGGGGGTACAGGGCTTACGAGCAGTTCTTC.

This clonotype came up many times. V and J are TRBV12-3 or TRBV12-4 and TRBJ1-5; D unresolved. The CDR3 loop spans 15 amino acids. V lost 5 bases to trimming and J lost 3 bases, with 14 bases between them. The chain's CDR3 is CASSPNDQPNQPQHF. The CDR3 nucleotides read TGTGCCAGCAGTCCGAACGACCAGCCCAATCAGCCCCAGCATTTT.

Many counts were recorded for this clonotype. The V and J genes are TRBV4-1 and TRBJ1-5; D gene unclear. The CDR3 covers 15 residues. Germline V gives CDR1 MGHRA, CDR2 YSYEKL. The V gene lost 1 base and the J gene lost 2 bases, with 9 bases spanning the gap. The CDR3 bases are TGCGCCAGCAGCCAAGTTGACGGGGGCAATCAGCCCCAGCATTTT. Residues: CASSQVDGGNQPQHF.

In this sample, this clonotype turned up many times. The chain employs TRBV9 and TRBJ2-3; D could derive from TRBD1 or TRBD2 (5 bases each). V was cut by 2 bases and J by 1 base, with 14 bases left in between. Germline V gene data show CDR1 as SGDLS and CDR2 as YYNGEE. This CDR3 spans 16 amino acids. The CDR3 spells CASSVGAGIGTDTQYF. CDR3 DNA: TGTGCCAGCAGCGTCGGGGCAGGGATAGGCACAGATACGCAGTATTTT. The variable domain in full, with the rest retrieved from reference TRBV9 and TRBJ2-3, is DSGVTQTPKHLITATGQRVTLRCSPRSGDLSVYWYQQSLDQGLQFLIQYYNGEERAKGNILERFSAQQFPDLHSELNLSSLELGDSALYFCASSVGAGIGTDTQYFGPGTRLTVL.

There are many counts of this clonotype. This CDR3 is CASRTGTSSYEQYF. CDR3 coding DNA: TGTGCCAGCAGAACCGGGACTAGCTCCTACGAGCAGTACTTC. The chain combines TRBV2 with TRBJ2-7, with 8 bases fitting TRBD2. The V gene's germline CDR1 is SNHLY and CDR2 FYNNEI. The CDR3 is 14 amino acids. The J segment lost 0 bases and the V segment lost 6 bases, leaving 4 bases of the junction unmatched.

This clonotype showed up many times. The chain employs TRBV6-1 and TRBJ2-1, with a tentative D call TRBD2 (6 bases). CDR3 size: 15 residues. Germline-derived CDR1 and CDR2 are MNHNS and SASEGT. The V and J ends lost 6 bases and 3 bases respectively, with 15 bases between them. CDR3 DNA sequence: TGTGCCAGCAGGGCCGGGACTTCCCTCTACAATGAGCAGTTCTTC. Protein: CASRAGTSLYNEQFF.

This clonotype was observed many times. The chain links TRBV11-3 to TRBJ1-1, with unresolved D. The CDR3 sequence is 12 residues long. Germline V lookup: CDR1 SGHNT, CDR2 YENEEA. V lost 8 bases to trimming and J lost 1 base, with 8 bases between them. DNA of the CDR3: TGTGCCAGCGGGGAGCAGAACACTGAAGCTTTCTTT. Protein product: CASGEQNTEAFF. The full variable domain, completed using reference TRBV11-3 and TRBJ1-1, is EAGVVQSPRYKIIEKKQPVAFWCNPISGHNTLYWYLQNLGQGPELLIRYENEEAVDDSQLPKDRFSAERLKGVDSTLKIQPAELGDSAVYLCASGEQNTEAFFGQGTRLTVV.

This clonotype appeared a few times. The J gene is TRBJ2-7, the V gene TRBV20-1, with 12 bases fitting TRBD2. The V segment lost 4 bases and the J segment 3 bases; nucleotides outside the gene matches: 4. The CDR3 covers 14 residues. Germline CDR1 and CDR2: DFQATT and SNEGSKA (reference sequence). CDR3 in amino acids: CSATTSGRLYEQYF. CDR3 coding DNA: TGCAGTGCTACGACTAGCGGGAGACTCTACGAGCAGTACTTC.

This clonotype was counted many times. DNA for the CDR3: TGTGCCAGCAGCCCGCCGGGGGGGTTATCGGATGAGCAGTTCTTC. Protein product: CASSPPGGLSDEQFF. The chain links TRBV11-2 to TRBJ2-1; 8 positions match TRBD2. Germline V gene lookup returns CDR1 SGHAT and CDR2 FQNNGV. V dropped 5 bases and J dropped 8; count of bases not matched to a gene: 11. This CDR3 comprises 15 residues.

This clonotype has a count of ten or more. V is TRBV24-1 and J is TRBJ2-1, with a weak D call TRBD1 (6 bases). V dropped 3 bases and J dropped 5 bases, with 16 bases sitting between them. CDR1 and CDR2 (germline): KGHDR, SFDVKD. This CDR3 region has 16 residues. CDR3 sequence (DNA): TGTGCCACCAGTGATCCAGGAGCAGGGGACCACAATGAGCAGTTCTTC. Translation gives CATSDPGAGDHNEQFF.

This clonotype was seen at least ten times. The chain has TRBV7-9 and TRBJ2-7, with 8 bases aligning to TRBD1. CDR1 SEHNR and CDR2 FQNEAQ come from the germline V gene (reference sequence). This CDR3 is built from 19 residues. The V and J ends lost 5 bases and 2 bases, in that order; junction bases with no gene match: 20. CDR3 DNA sequence: TGTGCCAGCAGCCCCCCCCTCGGGGTCTCGGGACAGGCTCCCTACGAGCAGTACTTC. Its translation is CASSPPLGVSGQAPYEQYF.

In this sample, this clonotype turned up many times. The chain couples TRBV28 to TRBJ2-1; 13 nucleotides line up with TRBD2. The CDR3 sequence is 21 residues long. V gave up 5 bases and J gave up 1 base; unmatched junction bases: 17. Germline V gene data show CDR1 as MDHEN and CDR2 as SYDVKM. The CDR3 here is CASSPLRWTSGRSWSYNEQFF. The CDR3 DNA reads as TGTGCCAGCAGTCCGTTGAGATGGACTAGCGGGAGATCGTGGTCCTACAATGAGCAGTTCTTC.

Note on this clonotype: This clone may be a read error of a much larger clone one base away. The chain is built from TRBV7-2 and TRBJ2-1, with 9 bases fitting TRBD1. Germline V gives CDR1 SGHTA, CDR2 FQGNSA. CDR3 length: 15 residues. CDR3 region: CASSPPEDRGNEQLF. Here the CDR3 DNA reads TGTGCCAGCAGCCCCCCCGAGGACAGGGGCAATGAGCAGCTCTTC.

The V call is TRBV20-1, the J call TRBJ2-1, with 11 bases identical to TRBD2. The CDR3 is 15 residues long. J gave up 3 bases and V 5 bases, and 6 bases lay outside the gene matches. Germline V gene lookup returns CDR1 DFQATT and CDR2 SNEGSKA (reference sequence). Here the CDR3 reads CSAVLAGVDYNEQFF. The CDR3, as DNA: TGCAGTGCTGTACTAGCGGGAGTTGACTACAATGAGCAGTTCTTC.

The table lists this clonotype with many counts. The CDR3 loop is CASSSIDGSYEQYF. As DNA, the CDR3 is TGTGCCAGCAGTAGCATAGACGGCTCCTACGAGCAGTACTTC. The J gene is TRBJ2-7, the V gene TRBV28; D gene uncertain. The germline V gene encodes CDR1 MDHEN and CDR2 SYDVKM. Deletions cut 5 bases from V and 0 bases from J, with 11 bases between. The CDR3 extends over 14 amino acids.

This clonotype was counted a few times. The gene calls are TRBV19 and TRBJ1-5, with D uncertain. CDR3 size: 14 residues. V was cut by 3 bases and J by 4 bases, with 10 bases left in between. CDR1 is LNHDA and CDR2 is SQIVND in the germline V gene (reference sequence). The CDR3 DNA is TGTGCCAGTAGTATCAGCCAGCTAAATCAGCCCCAGCATTTT. Protein: CASSISQLNQPQHF.

There are a few counts of this clonotype. The chain recombines TRBV5-1 with TRBJ2-1; unclear D gene. V lost 0 bases and J 0 bases, leaving 13 bases between the germline ends. This CDR3 spans 17 amino acids. Germline CDR1 reads SGHRS; CDR2 reads YFSETQ. CDR3 sequence reads: CASSLAHSGDSYNEQFF. For the CDR3, the DNA is TGCGCCAGCAGCTTGGCCCACAGTGGGGACTCCTACAATGAGCAGTTCTTC.

This clonotype was seen at least ten times. V and J are TRBV20-1 and TRBJ2-3, with 11 bases fitting TRBD2. This CDR3 is 15 amino acids long. Germline-derived CDR1 and CDR2 are DFQATT and SNEGSKA (reference sequence). V shed 6 bases and J 2 bases; nucleotides not matched to a gene: 7. CDR3 bases: TGCAGTGCAGATAGACTAGCGGGGCTCACAGATACGCAGTATTTT. It is translated as CSADRLAGLTDTQYF.

The table lists this clonotype with many counts. V is TRBV7-2 and J is TRBJ1-1, with TRBD1 matching 8 bases. Germline V gene sequence: CDR1 SGHTA, CDR2 FQGNSA. V gave up 2 bases and J gave up 0 bases; unmatched junction bases: 8. This CDR3 has 17 amino acids. The CDR3 spells CASSLIDRGRMNTEAFF. For the CDR3, the DNA is TGTGCCAGCAGCTTAATTGACAGGGGAAGGATGAACACTGAAGCTTTCTTT.

This clonotype was detected a few times. V usage is TRBV11-2 and J usage is TRBJ2-7, with D perhaps given as TRBD1 or TRBD2 (5 bases each). The germline V gene has CDR1 SGHAT and CDR2 FQNNGV. This CDR3 is 14 amino acids long. Trimming stripped 1 base from V and 4 bases from J, with 11 bases between. The CDR3 DNA follows: TGTGCCAGCAGCTTAGGGGGGTGGCAATACGAGCAGTACTTC. It encodes CASSLGGWQYEQYF.

The J gene is TRBJ2-2, the V gene TRBV12-3 or TRBV12-4; D is uncertain. This CDR3 comprises 15 residues. The V end was cut by 1 base, the J end by 1 base, with 7 bases between. The CDR3 DNA is TGTGCCAGCAGTTTAGAGTGGGGGAACACCGGGGAGCTGTTTTTT. Residues: CASSLEWGNTGELFF.